This T cell receptor beta chain was obtained from a study of T cell responses to AZD1222 COVID-19 vaccine. Regarding the study as a whole: Just a handful of AZD1222 recipients tested seropositive at baseline. Repertoire collection took place solely once the T cell response had peaked.

To note about this clone: Its antigen is not known.

Here immunoSEQ multiplex PCR was the method, and the copy in TCRdb shows in-frame clones only, minus some. The table includes approximately 140,000 clones, about 91% detected once. The input for sequencing was peripheral blood, taken on day 0 of AZD1222 vaccination. The receptor's source is an adult in good health.

The DNA of the CDR3 is TGTGCCAGTAGGGAAAGCGGAGGCAATCAGCCCCAGCATTTT. Amino acid sequence: CASRESGGNQPQHF. V and J are TRBV19 and TRBJ1-5; no definite D call. CDR3 length: 14 amino acids. The V end lost 6 bases, the J end lost 2 bases, and 11 bases lay between the germline ends. CDR1 LNHDA and CDR2 SQIVND come from the germline V gene (reference sequence).